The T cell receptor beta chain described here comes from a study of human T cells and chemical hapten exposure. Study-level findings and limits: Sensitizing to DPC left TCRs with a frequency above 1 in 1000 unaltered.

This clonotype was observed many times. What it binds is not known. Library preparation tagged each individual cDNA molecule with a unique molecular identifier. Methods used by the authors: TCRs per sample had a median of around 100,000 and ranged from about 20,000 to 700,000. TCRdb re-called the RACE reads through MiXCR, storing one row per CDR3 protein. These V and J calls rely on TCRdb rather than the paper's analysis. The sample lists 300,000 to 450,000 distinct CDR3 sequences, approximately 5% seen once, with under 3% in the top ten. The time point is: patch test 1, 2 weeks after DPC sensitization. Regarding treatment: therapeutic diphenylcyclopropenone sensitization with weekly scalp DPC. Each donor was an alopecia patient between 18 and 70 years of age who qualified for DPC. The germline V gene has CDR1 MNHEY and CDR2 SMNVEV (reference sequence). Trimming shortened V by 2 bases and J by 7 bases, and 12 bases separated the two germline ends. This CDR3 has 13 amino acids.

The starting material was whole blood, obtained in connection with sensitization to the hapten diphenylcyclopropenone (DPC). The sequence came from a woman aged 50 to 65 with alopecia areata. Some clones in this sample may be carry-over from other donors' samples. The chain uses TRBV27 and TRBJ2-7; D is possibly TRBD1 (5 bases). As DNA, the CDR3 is TGTGCCAGCAGTTTAGCGCCCCAGGGAGAGCAGTACTTC. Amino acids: CASSLAPQGEQYF.